This TCR beta chain is from a study of blood T cell repertoires in COVID-19. Germline V lookup: CDR1 SQVTM, CDR2 ANQGSEA. After removal of 6 bases from V and 4 bases from J, the junction contained 6 bases not matched to a gene. This CDR3 comprises 13 residues. The assay was immunoSEQ multiplex PCR, and TCRdb's table has in-frame clones only and misses some. The sample lists about 200,000 clones, about four fifths seen once, with 2% to 3% in the top ten. Sequencing was performed on peripheral blood. The chain has TRBV29-1 and TRBJ2-1, with 7 bases that match TRBD1. The source of this sequence is a woman aged 40 to 49 with active or convalescent COVID-19. The DNA for the CDR3 is TGCAGCGTCCCTAAGACAGGGTACAATGAGCAGTTCTTC. This sequence encodes CSVPKTGYNEQFF.